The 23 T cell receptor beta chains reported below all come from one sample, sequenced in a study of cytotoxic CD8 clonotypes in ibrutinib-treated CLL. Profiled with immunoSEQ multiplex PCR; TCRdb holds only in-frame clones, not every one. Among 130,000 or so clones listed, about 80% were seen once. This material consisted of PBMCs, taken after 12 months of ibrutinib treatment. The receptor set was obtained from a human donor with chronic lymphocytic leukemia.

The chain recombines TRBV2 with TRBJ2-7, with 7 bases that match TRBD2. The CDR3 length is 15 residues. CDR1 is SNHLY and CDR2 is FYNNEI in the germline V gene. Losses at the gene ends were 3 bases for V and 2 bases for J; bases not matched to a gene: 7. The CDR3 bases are TGTGCCAGCAGTGAGGTGGCAGCGGGAACCTACGAGCAGTACTTC. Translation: CASSEVAAGTYEQYF.

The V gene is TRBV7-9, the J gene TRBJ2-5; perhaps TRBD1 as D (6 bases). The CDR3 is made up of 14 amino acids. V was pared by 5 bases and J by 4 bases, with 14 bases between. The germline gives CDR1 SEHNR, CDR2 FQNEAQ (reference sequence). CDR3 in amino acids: CASSPLAGVETQYF. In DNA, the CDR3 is TGTGCCAGCAGCCCACTCGCAGGGGTAGAGACCCAGTACTTC. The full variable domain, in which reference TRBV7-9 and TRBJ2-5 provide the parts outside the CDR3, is DTGVSQNPRHKITKRGQNVTFRCDPISEHNRLYWYRQTLGQGPEFLTYFQNEAQLEKSRLLSDRFSAERPKGSFSTLEIQRTEQGDSAMYLCASSPLAGVETQYFGPGTRLLVL.

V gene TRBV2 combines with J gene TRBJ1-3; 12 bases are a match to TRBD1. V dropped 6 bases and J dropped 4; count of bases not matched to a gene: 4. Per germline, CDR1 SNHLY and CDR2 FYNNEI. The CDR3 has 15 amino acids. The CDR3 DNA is TGTGCCAGCAGCTGGGACAGGGGGCTAGGAAACACCATATATTTT. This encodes CASSWDRGLGNTIYF.

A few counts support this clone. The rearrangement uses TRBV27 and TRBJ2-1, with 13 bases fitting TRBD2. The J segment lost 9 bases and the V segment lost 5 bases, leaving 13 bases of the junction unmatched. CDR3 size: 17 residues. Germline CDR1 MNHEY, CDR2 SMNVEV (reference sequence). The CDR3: CASSPTPGLAGVGEQFF. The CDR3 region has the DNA TGTGCCAGCAGTCCCACCCCTGGACTAGCGGGAGTCGGTGAGCAGTTCTTC.

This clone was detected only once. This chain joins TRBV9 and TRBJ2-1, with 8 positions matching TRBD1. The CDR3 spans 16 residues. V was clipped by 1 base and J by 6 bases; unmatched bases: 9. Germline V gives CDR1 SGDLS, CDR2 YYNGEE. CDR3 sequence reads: CASSVMQYGTGNEQFF. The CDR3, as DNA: TGTGCCAGCAGCGTAATGCAGTATGGGACAGGCAATGAGCAGTTCTTC.

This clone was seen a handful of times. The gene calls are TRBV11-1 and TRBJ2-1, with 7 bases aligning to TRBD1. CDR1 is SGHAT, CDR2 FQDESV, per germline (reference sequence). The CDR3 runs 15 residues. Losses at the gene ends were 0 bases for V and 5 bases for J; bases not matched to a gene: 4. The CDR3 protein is CASSLAGQTHNEQFF. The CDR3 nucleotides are TGTGCCAGCAGCTTAGCGGGACAGACCCACAATGAGCAGTTCTTC.

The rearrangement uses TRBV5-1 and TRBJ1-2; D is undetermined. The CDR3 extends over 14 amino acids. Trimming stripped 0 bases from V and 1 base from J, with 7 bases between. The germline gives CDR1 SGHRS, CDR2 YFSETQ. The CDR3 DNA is TGCGCCAGCAGCTTGGCAGTGAATAACTATGGCTACACCTTC. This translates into CASSLAVNNYGYTF.

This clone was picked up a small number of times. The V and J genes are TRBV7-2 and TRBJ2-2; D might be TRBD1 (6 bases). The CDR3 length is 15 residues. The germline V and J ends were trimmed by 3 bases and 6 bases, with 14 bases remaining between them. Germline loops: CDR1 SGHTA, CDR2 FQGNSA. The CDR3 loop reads CASSFTGNTAGELFF. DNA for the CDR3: TGTGCCAGCAGCTTTACAGGGAACACGGCCGGGGAGCTGTTTTTT.

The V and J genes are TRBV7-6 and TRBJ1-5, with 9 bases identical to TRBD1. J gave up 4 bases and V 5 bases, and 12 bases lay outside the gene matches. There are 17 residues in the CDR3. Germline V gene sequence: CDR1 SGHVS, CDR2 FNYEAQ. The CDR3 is CASSPGTGFGFNQPQHF. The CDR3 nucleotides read TGTGCCAGCAGCCCGGGGACAGGGTTCGGTTTTAATCAGCCCCAGCATTTT. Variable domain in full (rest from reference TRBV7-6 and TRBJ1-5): GAGVSQSPRYKVTKRGQDVALRCDPISGHVSLYWYRQALGQGPEFLTYFNYEAQQDKSGLPNDRFSAERPEGSISTLTIQRTEQRDSAMYRCASSPGTGFGFNQPQHFGDGTRLSIL.

For the CDR3, the DNA is TGTGCCAGCAGCTTAGGGCTAGCGGGAGGGCCTAAAATCTACGAGCAGTACTTC. Its protein product is CASSLGLAGGPKIYEQYF. J is TRBJ2-7 and V is TRBV7-9; 12 bases agree with TRBD2. This CDR3 has 18 amino acids. CDR1 is SEHNR, CDR2 FQNEAQ, per germline (reference sequence). The ends lost 1 base at V and 3 bases at J; junction bases unmatched: 10.

The CDR3 sequence: CASSEEGEAFF. The DNA for the CDR3 is TGTGCCAGCAGCGAGGAAGGGGAAGCTTTCTTT. The chain uses TRBV7-9 and TRBJ1-1, with D uncertain. This CDR3 is built from 11 residues. Germline values: CDR1 SEHNR, CDR2 FQNEAQ (reference sequence). V was pared by 5 bases and J by 8 bases, with 9 bases between. Using reference TRBV7-9 and TRBJ1-1 for the parts outside the CDR3, the full variable domain is DTGVSQNPRHKITKRGQNVTFRCDPISEHNRLYWYRQTLGQGPEFLTYFQNEAQLEKSRLLSDRFSAERPKGSFSTLEIQRTEQGDSAMYLCASSEEGEAFFGQGTRLTVV.

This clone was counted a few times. CDR3 sequence (DNA): TGTGCCAGCAGCTTGGAACAGGGGGGCAATCAGCCCCAGCATTTT. It is translated as CASSLEQGGNQPQHF. This chain uses TRBV5-8 with TRBJ1-5, with 8 bases matching TRBD1. The CDR3 has 15 amino acids. Trimming at V came to 0 bases and at J to 2 bases, leaving 1 base not matched to a gene. Germline V lookup: CDR1 SGHTS, CDR2 YDEGEE.

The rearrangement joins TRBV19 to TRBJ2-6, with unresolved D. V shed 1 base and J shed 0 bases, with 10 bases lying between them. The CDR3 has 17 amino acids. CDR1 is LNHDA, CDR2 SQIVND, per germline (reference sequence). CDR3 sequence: CASSIVAFSSGANVLTF. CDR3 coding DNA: TGTGCCAGTAGTATAGTGGCCTTCAGCTCTGGGGCCAACGTCCTGACTTTC.

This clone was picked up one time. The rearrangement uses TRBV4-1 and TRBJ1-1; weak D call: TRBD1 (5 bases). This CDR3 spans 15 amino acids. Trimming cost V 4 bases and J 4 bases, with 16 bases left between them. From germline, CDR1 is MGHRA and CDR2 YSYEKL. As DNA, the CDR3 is TGCGCCAGCAGCCTGAAGGAGGTTGGGGCCACTGAAGCTTTCTTT. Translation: CASSLKEVGATEAFF.

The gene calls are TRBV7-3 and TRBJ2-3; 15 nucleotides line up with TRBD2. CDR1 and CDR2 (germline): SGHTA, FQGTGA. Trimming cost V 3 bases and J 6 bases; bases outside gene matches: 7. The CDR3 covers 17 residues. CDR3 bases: TGTGCCAGCAGCTTTCTTGGACTAGCGGGAGGGGGCGATACGCAGTATTTT. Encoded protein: CASSFLGLAGGGDTQYF.

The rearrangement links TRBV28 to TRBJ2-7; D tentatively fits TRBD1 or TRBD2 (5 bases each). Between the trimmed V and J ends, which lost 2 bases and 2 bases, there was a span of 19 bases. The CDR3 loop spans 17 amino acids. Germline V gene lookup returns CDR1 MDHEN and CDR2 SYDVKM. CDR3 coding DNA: TGTGCCAGCAGTTTAGCAGGTTCATGGGGGACGACCTACGAGCAGTACTTC. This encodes CASSLAGSWGTTYEQYF.

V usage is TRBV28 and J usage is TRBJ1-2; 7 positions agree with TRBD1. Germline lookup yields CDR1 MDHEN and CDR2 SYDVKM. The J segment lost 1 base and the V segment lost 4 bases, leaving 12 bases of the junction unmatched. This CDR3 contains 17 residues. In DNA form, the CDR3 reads TGTGCCAGCAGTTATGTTGGGACAGAAGCTTATAACTATGGCTACACCTTC. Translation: CASSYVGTEAYNYGYTF.

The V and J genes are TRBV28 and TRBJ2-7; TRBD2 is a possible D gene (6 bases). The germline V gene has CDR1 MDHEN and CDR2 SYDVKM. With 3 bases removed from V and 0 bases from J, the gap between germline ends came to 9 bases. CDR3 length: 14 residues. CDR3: CASSFRGLSYEQYF. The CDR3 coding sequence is TGTGCCAGCAGTTTCCGGGGACTCTCCTACGAGCAGTACTTC.

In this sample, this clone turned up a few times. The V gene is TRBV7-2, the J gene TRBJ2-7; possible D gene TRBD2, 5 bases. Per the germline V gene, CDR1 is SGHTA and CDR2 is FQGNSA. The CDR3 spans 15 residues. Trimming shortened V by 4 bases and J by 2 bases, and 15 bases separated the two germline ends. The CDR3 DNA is TGTGCCAGCAGCTGGTCCGGAGCGGCCGCCTACGAGCAGTACTTC. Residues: CASSWSGAAAYEQYF. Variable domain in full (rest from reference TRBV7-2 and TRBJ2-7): GAGVSQSPSNKVTEKGKDVELRCDPISGHTALYWYRQSLGQGLEFLIYFQGNSAPDKSGLPSDRFSAERTGGSVSTLTIQRTQQEDSAVYLCASSWSGAAAYEQYFGPGTRLTVT.

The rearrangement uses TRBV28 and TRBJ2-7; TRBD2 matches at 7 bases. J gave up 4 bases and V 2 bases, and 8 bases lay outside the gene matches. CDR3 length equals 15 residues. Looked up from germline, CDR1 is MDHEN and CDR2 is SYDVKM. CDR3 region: CASSLPQERDYEQYF. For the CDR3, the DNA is TGTGCCAGCAGTTTACCCCAGGAGCGGGATTACGAGCAGTACTTC.

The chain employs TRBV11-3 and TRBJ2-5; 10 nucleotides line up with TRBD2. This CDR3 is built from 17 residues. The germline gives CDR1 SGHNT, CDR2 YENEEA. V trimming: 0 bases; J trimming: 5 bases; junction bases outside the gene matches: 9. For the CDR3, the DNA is TGTGCCAGCAGCTTAGATGGGGCTAGCGGGAGCGGGGAGACCCAGTACTTC. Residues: CASSLDGASGSGETQYF.

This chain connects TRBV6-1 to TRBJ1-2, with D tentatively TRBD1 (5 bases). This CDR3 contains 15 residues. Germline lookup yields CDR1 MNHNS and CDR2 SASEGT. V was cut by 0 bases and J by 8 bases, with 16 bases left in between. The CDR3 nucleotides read TGTGCCAGCAGTGAAGCGCTTCGGGGGTTGGAAGGCTACACCTTC. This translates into CASSEALRGLEGYTF.

CDR3 sequence (DNA): TGCGCCAGCTCTATTTCCGGGACAGGGGACGCAGATACGCAGTATTTT. Its translation is CASSISGTGDADTQYF. The chain employs TRBV5-1 and TRBJ2-3; 10 bases align to TRBD1. The CDR3 spans 16 residues. The junction had 12 bases not matched to a gene; V was cut back by 7 bases and J by 4 bases. Germline V gives CDR1 SGHRS, CDR2 YFSETQ.